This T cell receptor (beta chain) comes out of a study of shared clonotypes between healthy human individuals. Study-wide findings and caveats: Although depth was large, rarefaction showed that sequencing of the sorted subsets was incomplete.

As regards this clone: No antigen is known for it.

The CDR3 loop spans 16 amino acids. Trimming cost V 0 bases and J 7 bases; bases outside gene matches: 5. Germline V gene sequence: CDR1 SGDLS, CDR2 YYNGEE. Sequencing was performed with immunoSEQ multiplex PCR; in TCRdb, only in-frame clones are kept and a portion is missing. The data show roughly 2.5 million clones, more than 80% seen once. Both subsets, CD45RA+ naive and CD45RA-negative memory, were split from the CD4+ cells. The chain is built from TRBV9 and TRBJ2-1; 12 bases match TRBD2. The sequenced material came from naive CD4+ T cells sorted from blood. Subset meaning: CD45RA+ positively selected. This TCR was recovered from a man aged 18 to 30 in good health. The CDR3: CASSVETSGRGNEQFF. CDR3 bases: TGTGCCAGCAGCGTAGAGACTAGCGGGAGAGGTAATGAGCAGTTCTTC.